This TCR beta chain emerged from a study of PD-1 blockade in classical Hodgkin lymphoma. Findings and caveats of the study: Exclusion was the outcome for patients who began nivolumab under 1 year after ASCT. Healthy donors were reported to have higher baseline TCR diversity than newly diagnosed patients.

Assay used: immunoSEQ multiplex PCR; TCRdb lists only in-frame clones, some missing. Of 100,000 or so clones listed, 90% to 95% are singletons. As regards this clone: Its antigen is unidentified.

Time point noted: cycle 4 day 1 (C4D1), after 5 to 7 weeks of nivolumab. After autologous stem cell transplantation all patients relapsed, and prior brentuximab vedotin exposure differed between cohorts. This specimen was peripheral blood mononuclear cells (PBMCs), taken before the fourth cycle of nivolumab. The receptor was derived from a human donor with classical Hodgkin lymphoma.

The CDR3 DNA follows: TGTGCCAGCAGAATTACAGGGGCGAGCTATGGCTACACCTTC. This codes for CASRITGASYGYTF. The J gene is TRBJ1-2, the V gene TRBV28, with 7 positions matching TRBD1. This CDR3 is 14 amino acids long. The trim removed 6 bases at V and 4 bases at J, leaving 8 bases unmatched. In germline, CDR1 is MDHEN, CDR2 SYDVKM.